Listed below are T cell receptor beta chains from one sample, sequenced in a study of metastatic and nonmetastatic thyroid tumors. Via MiXCR, TCRdb re-called the PCR reads. Of 20,000 to 25,000 clones listed, 20% to 30% are singletons. The sequenced material came from tumor tissue. The source of these receptors is a female donor with papillary thyroid cancer or a benign thyroid nodule (not recorded which). Some clones in this sample may be carry-over from other donors' samples. CDR3s include the opening cysteine and the closing phenylalanine or tryptophan. D genes are given only for firm matches. Part of the rows lack a size; the others show once, few, many or a class for expanded clones.

D,size,length,V,J,CDR3,DNA
NA,NA,14,TRBV11-2,TRBJ2-1,CASSENGAYNEQFF,TGTGCCAGCAGCGAAAACGGAGCCTACAATGAACAGTTCTTC
TRBD1,many,14,TRBV20-1,TRBJ1-5,CSATDRVGNQPQHF,TGCAGTGCAACTGACAGGGTGGGCAATCAGCCCCAGCATTTT
NA,medium-sized,13,TRBV30,TRBJ1-2,CAWRQESLYGYTF,TGTGCCTGGAGACAGGAGTCCCTCTATGGCTACACCTTC
NA,many,13,TRBV19,TRBJ1-1,CASSIAVNIEAFF,TGTGCCAGTAGTATAGCGGTGAACATTGAAGCTTTCTTT
NA,medium-sized,13,TRBV19,TRBJ1-6,CASSGGGNSPLHF,TGTGCCAGTAGTGGAGGGGGGAATTCACCCCTCCACTTT
TRBD2,NA,14,TRBV12-3/TRBV12-4,TRBJ2-7,CASSQRGISYEQYF,TGTGCCAGCAGTCAGCGGGGGATCTCTTACGAGCAGTACTTC
NA,few,14,TRBV5-1,TRBJ1-2,CASMQVALDYGYTF,TGCGCCAGCATGCAGGTGGCACTAGACTATGGCTACACCTTC
NA,NA,14,TRBV20-1,TRBJ2-1,CSARPYNYYNEQFF,TGCAGTGCTAGACCATATAACTACTACAATGAGCAGTTCTTC
NA,many,15,TRBV5-8,TRBJ1-1,CASSRATSTYTEAFF,TGTGCCAGCAGTCGCGCTACGTCGACCTACACTGAAGCTTTCTTT
NA,NA,14,TRBV9,TRBJ2-2,CASSGVGDTGYLFF,TGTGCCAGCAGCGGTGTTGGGGACACCGGGTATCTGTTTTTT
NA,NA,16,TRBV5-1,TRBJ2-7,CASSLKGAEGPYEQYF,TGCGCCAGCAGCTTGAAGGGAGCCGAGGGGCCCTACGAGCAGTACTTC
NA,many,17,TRBV6-2/TRBV6-3,TRBJ2-2,CASSYQQGGPNTGELFF,TGTGCCAGCAGTTACCAACAGGGCGGACCGAACACCGGGGAGCTGTTTTTT
NA,NA,14,TRBV3-1,TRBJ1-6,CASSQRGEYSPLHF,TGTGCCAGCAGCCAAAGAGGGGAATATTCACCCCTCCACTTT
TRBD2,many,14,TRBV9,TRBJ2-5,CASSVGGSGGPGEF,TGTGCCAGCAGCGTAGGCGGTAGCGGGGGGCCGGGGGAGTTC
TRBD1,many,15,TRBV19,TRBJ1-6,CASQGGSSYNSPLHF,TGTGCCTCACAGGGGGGAAGCTCCTATAATTCACCCCTCCACTTT
TRBD2,many,15,TRBV30,TRBJ2-3,CAWSFAGGRTDTQYF,TGTGCCTGGAGTTTCGCGGGGGGCCGGACCGATACGCAGTATTTT
TRBD2,many,14,TRBV29-1,TRBJ2-7,CSVVGLAGSYEQYF,TGCAGCGTTGTGGGACTAGCGGGGTCCTACGAGCAGTACTTC
NA,NA,13,TRBV9,TRBJ2-3,CASSVAVSDTQYF,TGTGCCAGCAGCGTAGCCGTGTCAGATACGCAGTATTTT
NA,few,14,TRBV28,TRBJ2-7,CAIASSGTSYEQYF,TGTGCCATCGCCTCCTCCGGGACATCCTACGAGCAGTACTTC
TRBD1,medium-sized,16,TRBV28,TRBJ1-3,CASRSGQGFSGNTIYF,TGTGCCAGCAGATCGGGACAGGGGTTCTCTGGAAACACCATATATTTT
NA,many,16,TRBV7-8,TRBJ2-2,CASSLVRIANTGELFF,TGTGCCAGCAGCTTAGTACGGATAGCGAACACCGGGGAGCTGTTTTTT
NA,NA,13,TRBV9,TRBJ2-5,CASSSGARETQYF,TGTGCCAGCAGCTCCGGCGCAAGAGAGACCCAGTACTTC
NA,NA,12,TRBV20-1,TRBJ2-1,CSASSLRNEQFF,TGCAGTGCTAGTTCTCTCCGCAATGAGCAGTTCTTC
NA,many,15,TRBV9,TRBJ2-5,CASSVEDRRGETQYF,TGTGCCAGCAGCGTAGAGGACAGGAGGGGGGAGACCCAGTACTTC
NA,few,14,TRBV6-2/TRBV6-3,TRBJ1-1,CASSYSFINTEAFF,TGTGCCAGCAGTTACTCGTTTATTAACACTGAAGCTTTCTTT
TRBD1,medium-sized,15,TRBV28,TRBJ2-7,CASSHGTGYSYEQYF,TGTGCCAGCAGTCACGGGACAGGATACTCCTACGAGCAGTACTTC
NA,NA,14,TRBV5-5,TRBJ1-2,CASSLSGTNYGYTF,TGTGCCAGCAGCTTGAGTGGCACTAACTATGGCTACACCTTC
TRBD1,few,16,TRBV24-1,TRBJ2-1,CATSDPQGRGFYEQFF,TGTGCCACCAGTGATCCACAGGGGAGAGGCTTCTATGAGCAGTTCTTC
NA,once,16,TRBV3-1,TRBJ2-7,CAISQARQGGLDEQYF,TGTGCCATCAGCCAAGCTCGGCAGGGGGGGCTCGACGAGCAGTACTTC
TRBD1,NA,16,TRBV27,TRBJ2-7,CASIPIDRDRGDEQYF,TGTGCCAGCATCCCAATAGACCGGGACAGGGGTGACGAGCAGTACTTC
NA,NA,13,TRBV7-3,TRBJ2-1,CASISQGYNQQFF,TGTGCCAGCATCTCCCAGGGCTACAATCAGCAGTTCTTC
TRBD2,NA,20,TRBV12-5,TRBJ2-1,CASGCPCTSGWPKTYNEQFF,TGTGCTAGTGGTTGCCCCTGTACTAGCGGGTGGCCAAAAACCTACAATGAGCAGTTCTTC
NA,NA,14,TRBV3-1,TRBJ2-2,CASSQEGGSGELFF,TGTGCCAGCAGCCAAGAGGGGGGCTCCGGGGAGCTGTTTTTT
NA,few,14,TRBV6-2/TRBV6-3,TRBJ2-3,CACSYVRVTDTQYF,TGTGCCTGCAGTTACGTTAGGGTCACAGATACGCAGTATTTT
NA,many,15,TRBV11-1,TRBJ2-3,CASSLPRGLTDTQYF,TGTGCCAGTTCCTTACCCCGGGGACTCACAGATACGCAGTATTTT